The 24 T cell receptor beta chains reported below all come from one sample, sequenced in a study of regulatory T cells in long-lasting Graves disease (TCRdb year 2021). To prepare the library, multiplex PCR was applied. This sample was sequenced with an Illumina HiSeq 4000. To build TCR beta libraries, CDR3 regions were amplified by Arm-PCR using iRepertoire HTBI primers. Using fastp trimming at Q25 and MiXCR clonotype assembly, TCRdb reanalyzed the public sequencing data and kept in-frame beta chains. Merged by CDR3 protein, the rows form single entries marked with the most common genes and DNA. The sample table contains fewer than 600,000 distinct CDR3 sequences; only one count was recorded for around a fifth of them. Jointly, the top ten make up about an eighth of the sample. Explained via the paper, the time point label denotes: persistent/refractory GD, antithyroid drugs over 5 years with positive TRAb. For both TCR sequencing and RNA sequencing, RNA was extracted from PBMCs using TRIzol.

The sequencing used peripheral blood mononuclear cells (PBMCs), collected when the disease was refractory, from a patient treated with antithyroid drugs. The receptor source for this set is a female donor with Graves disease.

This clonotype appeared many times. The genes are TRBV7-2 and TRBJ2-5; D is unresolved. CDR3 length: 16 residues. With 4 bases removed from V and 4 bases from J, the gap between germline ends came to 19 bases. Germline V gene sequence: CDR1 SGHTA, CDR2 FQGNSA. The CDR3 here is CASSSFGESSGETQYF. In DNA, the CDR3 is TGTGCCAGCAGCTCATTCGGCGAGAGTTCAGGAGAGACCCAGTACTTC.

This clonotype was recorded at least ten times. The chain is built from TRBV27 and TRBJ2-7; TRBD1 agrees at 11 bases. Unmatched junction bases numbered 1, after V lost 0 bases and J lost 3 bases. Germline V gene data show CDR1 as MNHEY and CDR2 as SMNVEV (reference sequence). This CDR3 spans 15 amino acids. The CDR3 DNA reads TGTGCCAGCAGTTTATCCGGGACAGGGGGCTACGAGCAGTACTTC. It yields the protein CASSLSGTGGYEQYF.

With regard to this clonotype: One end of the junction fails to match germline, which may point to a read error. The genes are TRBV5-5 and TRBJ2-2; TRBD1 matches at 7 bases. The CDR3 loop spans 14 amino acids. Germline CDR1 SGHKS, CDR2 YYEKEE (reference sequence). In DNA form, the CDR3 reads TGTGCCAGCAGCTTGGGAGGGGGCGCCGGGGAGCTGGTTTTT. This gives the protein CASSLGGGAGELVF.

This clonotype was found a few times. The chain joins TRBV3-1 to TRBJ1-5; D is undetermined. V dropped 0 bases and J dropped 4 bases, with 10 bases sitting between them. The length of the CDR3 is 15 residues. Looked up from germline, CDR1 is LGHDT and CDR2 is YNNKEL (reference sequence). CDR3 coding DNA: TGTGCCAGCAGCCAAGACCCCCGACCGAATCAGCCCCAGCATTTT. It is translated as CASSQDPRPNQPQHF. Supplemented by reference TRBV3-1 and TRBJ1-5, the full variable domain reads DTAVSQTPKYLVTQMGNDKSIKCEQNLGHDTMYWYKQDSKKFLKIMFSYNNKELIINETVPNRFSPKSPDKAHLNLHINSLELGDSAVYFCASSQDPRPNQPQHFGDGTRLSIL.

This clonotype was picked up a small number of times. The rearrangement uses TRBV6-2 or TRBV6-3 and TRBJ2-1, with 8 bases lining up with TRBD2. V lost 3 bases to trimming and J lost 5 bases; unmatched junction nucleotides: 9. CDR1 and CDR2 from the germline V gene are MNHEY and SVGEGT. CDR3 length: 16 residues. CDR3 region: CASSYPKRETNNEQFF. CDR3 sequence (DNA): TGTGCCAGCAGTTATCCTAAGCGGGAGACTAACAATGAGCAGTTCTTC.

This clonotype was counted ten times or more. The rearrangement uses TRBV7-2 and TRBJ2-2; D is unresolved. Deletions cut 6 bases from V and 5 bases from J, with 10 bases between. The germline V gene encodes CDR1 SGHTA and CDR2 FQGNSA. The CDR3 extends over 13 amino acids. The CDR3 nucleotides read TGTGCCAGCAGTTCCACCGGGACCGGGGAGCTGTTTTTT. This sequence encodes CASSSTGTGELFF.

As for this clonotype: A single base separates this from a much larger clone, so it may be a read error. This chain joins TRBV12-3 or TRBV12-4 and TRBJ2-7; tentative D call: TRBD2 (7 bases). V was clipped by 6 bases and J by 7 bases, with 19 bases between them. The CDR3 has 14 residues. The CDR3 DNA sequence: TGTGCCAGCAGCTCTGAAGGGGGGGCGAGAGAGCAGTACTTC. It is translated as CASSSEGGAREQYF.

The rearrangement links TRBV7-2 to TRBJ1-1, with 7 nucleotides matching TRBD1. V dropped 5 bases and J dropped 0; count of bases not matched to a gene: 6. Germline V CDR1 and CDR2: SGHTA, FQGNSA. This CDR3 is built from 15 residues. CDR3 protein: CASSRQTGLNTEAFF. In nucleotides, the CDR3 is TGTGCCAGCAGCAGACAGACAGGGTTGAACACTGAAGCTTTCTTT.

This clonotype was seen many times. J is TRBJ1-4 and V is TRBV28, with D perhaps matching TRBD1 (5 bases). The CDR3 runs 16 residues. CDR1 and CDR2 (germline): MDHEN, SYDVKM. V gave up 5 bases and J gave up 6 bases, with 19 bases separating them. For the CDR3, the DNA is TGTGCCAGCAGTCCGCAGGGCGCAGCGATGGATGAAAAACTGTTTTTT. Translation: CASSPQGAAMDEKLFF.

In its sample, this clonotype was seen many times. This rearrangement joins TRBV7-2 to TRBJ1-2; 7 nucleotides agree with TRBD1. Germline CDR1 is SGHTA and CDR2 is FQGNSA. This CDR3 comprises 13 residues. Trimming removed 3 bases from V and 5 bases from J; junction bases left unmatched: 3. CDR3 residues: CASSLAGGYGYTF. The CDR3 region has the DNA TGTGCCAGCAGCTTGGCAGGGGGATATGGCTACACCTTC.

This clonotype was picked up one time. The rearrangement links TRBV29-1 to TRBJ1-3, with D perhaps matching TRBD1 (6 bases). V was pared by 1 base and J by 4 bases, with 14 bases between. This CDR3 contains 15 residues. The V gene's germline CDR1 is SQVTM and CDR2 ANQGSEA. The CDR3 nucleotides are TGCAGCGTTGAAGTTTCCAGGGGTTCCGGAAACACCATATATTTT. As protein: CSVEVSRGSGNTIYF.

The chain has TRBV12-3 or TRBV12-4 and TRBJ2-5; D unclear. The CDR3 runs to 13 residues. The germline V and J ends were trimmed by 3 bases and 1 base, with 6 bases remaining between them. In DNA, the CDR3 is TGTGCCAGCAGTTTCCACGGCCAAGAGACCCAGTACTTC. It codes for CASSFHGQETQYF.

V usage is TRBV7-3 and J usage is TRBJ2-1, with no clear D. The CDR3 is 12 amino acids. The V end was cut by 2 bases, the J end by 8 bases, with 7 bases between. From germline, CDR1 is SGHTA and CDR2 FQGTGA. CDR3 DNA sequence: TGTGCCAGCAGCTTAGCCAGCGATGAGCAGTTCTTC. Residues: CASSLASDEQFF.

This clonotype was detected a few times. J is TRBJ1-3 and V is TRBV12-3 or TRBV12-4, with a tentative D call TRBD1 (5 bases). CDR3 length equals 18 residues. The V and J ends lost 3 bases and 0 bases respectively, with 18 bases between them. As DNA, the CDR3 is TGTGCCAGCAGTTTGTGGAGGGGCCCGATCCTCTCTGGAAACACCATATATTTT. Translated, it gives CASSLWRGPILSGNTIYF.

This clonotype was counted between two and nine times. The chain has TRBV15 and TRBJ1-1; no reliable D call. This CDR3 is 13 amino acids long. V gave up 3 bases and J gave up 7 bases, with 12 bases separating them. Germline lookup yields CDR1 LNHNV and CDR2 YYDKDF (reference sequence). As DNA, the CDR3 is TGTGCCACCAGCAGCCGACCGGCCGTTGAAGCTTTCTTT. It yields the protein CATSSRPAVEAFF.

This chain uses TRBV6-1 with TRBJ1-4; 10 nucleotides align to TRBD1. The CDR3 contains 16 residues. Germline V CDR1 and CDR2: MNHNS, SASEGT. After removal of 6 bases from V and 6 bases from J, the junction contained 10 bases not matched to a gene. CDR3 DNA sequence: TGTGCCAGCAGAATATGGACTGGGACAGGGGATGAAAAACTGTTTTTT. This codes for CASRIWTGTGDEKLFF.

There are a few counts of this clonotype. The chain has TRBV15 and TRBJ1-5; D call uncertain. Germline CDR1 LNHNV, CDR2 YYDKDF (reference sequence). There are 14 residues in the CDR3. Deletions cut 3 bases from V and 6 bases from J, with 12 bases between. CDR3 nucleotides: TGTGCCACCAGCAGTAGAGATGCTTTTCAGCCCCAGCATTTT. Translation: CATSSRDAFQPQHF.

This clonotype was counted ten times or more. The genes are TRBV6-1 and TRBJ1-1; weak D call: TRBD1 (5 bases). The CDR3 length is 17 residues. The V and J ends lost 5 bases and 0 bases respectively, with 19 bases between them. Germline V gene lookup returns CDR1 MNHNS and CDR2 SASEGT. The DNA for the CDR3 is TGTGCCAGCAGTCAACAGGCGTCCCCAGAAGTGAACACTGAAGCTTTCTTT. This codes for CASSQQASPEVNTEAFF.

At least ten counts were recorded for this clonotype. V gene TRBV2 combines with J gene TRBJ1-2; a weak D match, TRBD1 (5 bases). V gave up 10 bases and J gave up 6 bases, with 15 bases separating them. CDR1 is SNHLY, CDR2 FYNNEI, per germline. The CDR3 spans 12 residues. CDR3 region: CATGGELDGYTF. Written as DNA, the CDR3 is TGTGCCACCGGAGGGGAGTTGGATGGCTACACCTTC.

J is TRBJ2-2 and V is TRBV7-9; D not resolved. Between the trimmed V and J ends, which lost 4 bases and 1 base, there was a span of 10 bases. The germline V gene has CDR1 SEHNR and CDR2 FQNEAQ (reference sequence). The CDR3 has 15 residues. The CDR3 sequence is CASSYPPRNTGELFF. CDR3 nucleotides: TGTGCCAGCAGCTACCCCCCGCGGAACACCGGGGAGCTGTTTTTT.

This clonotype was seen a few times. The CDR3 nucleotides are TGTGCCAGCATTAAGGGGGGATGGGATTCGAATGAGCAGTTCTTC. Its translation: CASIKGGWDSNEQFF. J is TRBJ2-1 and V is TRBV6-1; D tentatively fits TRBD1 or TRBD2 (6 bases each). This CDR3 contains 15 residues. CDR1 MNHNS and CDR2 SASEGT come from the germline V gene. V was pared by 7 bases and J by 7 bases, with 20 bases between.

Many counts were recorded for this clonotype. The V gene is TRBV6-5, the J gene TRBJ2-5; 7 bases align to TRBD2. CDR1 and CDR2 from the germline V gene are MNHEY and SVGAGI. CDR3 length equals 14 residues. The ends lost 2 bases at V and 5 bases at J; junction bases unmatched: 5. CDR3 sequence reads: CASSYQTSRETQYF. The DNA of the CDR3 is TGTGCCAGCAGTTACCAGACTAGCCGGGAGACCCAGTACTTC.

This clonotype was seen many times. CDR3 in amino acids: CASSHREETQYF. CDR3 coding DNA: TGTGCCAGCAGTCATCGAGAAGAGACCCAGTACTTC. The chain couples TRBV6-1 to TRBJ2-5; D is ambiguous. Germline-derived CDR1 and CDR2 are MNHNS and SASEGT. The germline V and J ends were trimmed by 5 bases and 3 bases, with 7 bases remaining between them. This CDR3 has 12 residues.

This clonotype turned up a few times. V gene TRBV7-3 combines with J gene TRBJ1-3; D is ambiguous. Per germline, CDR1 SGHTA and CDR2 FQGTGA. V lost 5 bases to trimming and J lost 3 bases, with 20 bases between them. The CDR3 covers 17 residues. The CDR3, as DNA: TGTGCCAGCAGCCCTACTGTTTTTATCCAGAGTGGAAACACCATATATTTT. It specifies CASSPTVFIQSGNTIYF.